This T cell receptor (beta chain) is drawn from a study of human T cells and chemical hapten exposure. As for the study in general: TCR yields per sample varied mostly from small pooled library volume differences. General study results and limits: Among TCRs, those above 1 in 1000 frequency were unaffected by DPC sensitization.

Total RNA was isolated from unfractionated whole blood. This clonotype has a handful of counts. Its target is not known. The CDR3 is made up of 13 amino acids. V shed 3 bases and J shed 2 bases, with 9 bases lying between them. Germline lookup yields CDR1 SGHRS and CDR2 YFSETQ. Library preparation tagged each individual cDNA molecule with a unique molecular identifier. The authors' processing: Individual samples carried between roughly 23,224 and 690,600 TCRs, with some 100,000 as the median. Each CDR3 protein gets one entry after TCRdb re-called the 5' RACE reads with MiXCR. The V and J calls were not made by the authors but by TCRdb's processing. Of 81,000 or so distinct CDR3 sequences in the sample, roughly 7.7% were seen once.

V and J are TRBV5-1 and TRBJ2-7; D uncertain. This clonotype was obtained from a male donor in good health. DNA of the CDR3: TGCGCCAGCAGCTCCGACGGAACCTACGAGCAGTACTTC. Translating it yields CASSSDGTYEQYF.